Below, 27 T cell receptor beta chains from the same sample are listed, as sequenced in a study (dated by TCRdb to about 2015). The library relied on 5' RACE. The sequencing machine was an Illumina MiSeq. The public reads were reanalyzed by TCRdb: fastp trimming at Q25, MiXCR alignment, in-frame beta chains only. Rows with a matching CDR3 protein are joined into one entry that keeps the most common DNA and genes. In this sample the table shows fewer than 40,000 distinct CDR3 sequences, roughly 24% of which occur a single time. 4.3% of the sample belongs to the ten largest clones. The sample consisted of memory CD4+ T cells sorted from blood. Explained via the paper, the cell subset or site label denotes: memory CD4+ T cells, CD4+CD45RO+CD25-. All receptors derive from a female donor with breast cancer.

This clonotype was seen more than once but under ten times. DNA of the CDR3: TGCAGTGCTAGAGATAGGGGAGGAGGCACAGATACGCAGTATTTT. This translates into CSARDRGGGTDTQYF. The chain couples TRBV20-1 to TRBJ2-3; tentatively, D is TRBD2 (6 bases). Trimming took 0 bases from V and 1 from J, leaving 11 bases between them. CDR1 DFQATT and CDR2 SNEGSKA come from the germline V gene (reference sequence). The CDR3 sequence is 15 residues long.

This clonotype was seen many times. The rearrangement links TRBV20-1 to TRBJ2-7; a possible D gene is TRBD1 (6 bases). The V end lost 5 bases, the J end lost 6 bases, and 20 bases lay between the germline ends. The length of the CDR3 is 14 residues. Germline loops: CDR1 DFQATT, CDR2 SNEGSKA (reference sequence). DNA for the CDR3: TGCAGTGCTCCGGAAGGGGGACCCGTCGGCGAGCAGTACTTC. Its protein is CSAPEGGPVGEQYF.

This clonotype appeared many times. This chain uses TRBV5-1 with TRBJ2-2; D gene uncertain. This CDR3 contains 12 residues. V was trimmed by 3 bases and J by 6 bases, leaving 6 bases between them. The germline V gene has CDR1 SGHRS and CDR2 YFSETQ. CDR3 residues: CASSSRPGELFF. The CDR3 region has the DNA TGCGCCAGCAGCTCCCGACCCGGGGAGCTGTTTTTT.

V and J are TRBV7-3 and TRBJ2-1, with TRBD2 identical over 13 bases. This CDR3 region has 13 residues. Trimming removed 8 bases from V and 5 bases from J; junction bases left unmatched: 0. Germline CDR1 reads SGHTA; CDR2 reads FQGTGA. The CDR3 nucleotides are TGTGCCAGCGGGACTAGCGGGAACAATGAGCAGTTCTTC. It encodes CASGTSGNNEQFF.

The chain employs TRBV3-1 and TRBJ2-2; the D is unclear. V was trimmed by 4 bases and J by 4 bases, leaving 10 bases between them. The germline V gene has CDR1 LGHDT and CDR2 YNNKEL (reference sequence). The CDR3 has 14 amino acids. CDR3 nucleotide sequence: TGTGCCAGCAGCCTGGATCCTAGCACCGGGGAGCTGTTTTTT. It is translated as CASSLDPSTGELFF.

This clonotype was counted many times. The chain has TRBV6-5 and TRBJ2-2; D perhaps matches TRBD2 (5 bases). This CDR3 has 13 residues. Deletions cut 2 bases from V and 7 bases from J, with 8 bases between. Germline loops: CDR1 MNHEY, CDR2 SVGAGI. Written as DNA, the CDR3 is TGTGCCAGCAGTTACGCGGCGGGCGGGGAGCTGTTTTTT. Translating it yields CASSYAAGGELFF.

The CDR3 DNA follows: TGTGCCAGCGGTGATGATGGGATGAGTCAGCCCCAGCATTTT. This sequence encodes CASGDDGMSQPQHF. The gene calls are TRBV12-3 or TRBV12-4 and TRBJ1-5; D not certain. Between the trimmed V and J ends, which lost 8 bases and 6 bases, there was a span of 17 bases. CDR3 length equals 14 residues.

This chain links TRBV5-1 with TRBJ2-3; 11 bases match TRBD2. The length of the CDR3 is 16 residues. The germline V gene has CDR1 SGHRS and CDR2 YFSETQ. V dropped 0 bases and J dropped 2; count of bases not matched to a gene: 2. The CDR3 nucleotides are TGCGCCAGCAGCTTGGGGACTAGCGGGTACACAGATACGCAGTATTTT. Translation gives CASSLGTSGYTDTQYF.

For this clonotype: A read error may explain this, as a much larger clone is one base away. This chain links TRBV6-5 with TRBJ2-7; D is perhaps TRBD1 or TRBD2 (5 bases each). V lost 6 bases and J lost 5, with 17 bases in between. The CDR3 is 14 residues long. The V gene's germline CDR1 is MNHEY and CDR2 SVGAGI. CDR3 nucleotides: TGTGCCAGCAGCCACAAAACTAGGGGCGACGAGCAGTACTTC. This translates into CASSHKTRGDEQYF.

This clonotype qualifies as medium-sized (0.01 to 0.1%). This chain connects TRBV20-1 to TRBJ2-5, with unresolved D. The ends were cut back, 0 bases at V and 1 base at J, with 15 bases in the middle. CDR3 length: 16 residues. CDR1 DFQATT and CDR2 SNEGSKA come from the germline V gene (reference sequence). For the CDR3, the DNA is TGCAGTGCTAGAGATTGGAGAGAACAGACCCAAGAGACCCAGTACTTC. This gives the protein CSARDWREQTQETQYF.

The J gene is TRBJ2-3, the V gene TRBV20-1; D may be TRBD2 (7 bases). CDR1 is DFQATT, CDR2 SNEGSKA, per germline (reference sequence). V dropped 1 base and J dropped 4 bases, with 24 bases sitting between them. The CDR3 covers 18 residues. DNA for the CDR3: TGCAGTGCTAGAGCCCTTTCCCCATTAGGGGGGGGTTCAGATACGCAGTATTTT. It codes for CSARALSPLGGGSDTQYF.

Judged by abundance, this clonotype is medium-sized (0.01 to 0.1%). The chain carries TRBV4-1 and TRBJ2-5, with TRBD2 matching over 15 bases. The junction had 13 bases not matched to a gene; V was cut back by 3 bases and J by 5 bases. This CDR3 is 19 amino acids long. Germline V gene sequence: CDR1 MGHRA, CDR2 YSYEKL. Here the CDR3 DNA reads TGCGCCAGCAGCCAGACGGGGACTAGCGGGGGGAACCCCCGGGAGACCCAGTACTTC. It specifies CASSQTGTSGGNPRETQYF.

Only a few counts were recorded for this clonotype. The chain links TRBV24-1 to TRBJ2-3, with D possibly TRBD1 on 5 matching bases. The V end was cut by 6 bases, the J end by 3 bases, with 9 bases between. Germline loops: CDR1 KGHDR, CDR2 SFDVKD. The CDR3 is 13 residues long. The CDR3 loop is CATSQGYTDTQYF. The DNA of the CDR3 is TGTGCCACCAGTCAGGGATATACAGATACGCAGTATTTT.

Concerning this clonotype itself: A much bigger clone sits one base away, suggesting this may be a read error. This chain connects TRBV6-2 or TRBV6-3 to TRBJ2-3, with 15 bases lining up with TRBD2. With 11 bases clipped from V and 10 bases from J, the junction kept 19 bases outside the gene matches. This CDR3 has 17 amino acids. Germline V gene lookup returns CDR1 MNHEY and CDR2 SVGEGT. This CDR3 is CAGNPGLAGGTTRAQYF. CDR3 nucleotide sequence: TGTGCCGGCAACCCGGGACTAGCGGGAGGCACAACCAGGGCGCAGTATTTT.

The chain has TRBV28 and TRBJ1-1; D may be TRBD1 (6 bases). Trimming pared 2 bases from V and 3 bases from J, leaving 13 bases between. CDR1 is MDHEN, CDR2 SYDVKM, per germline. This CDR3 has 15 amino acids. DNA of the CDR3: TGTGCCAGCAGTTTAAGGGGGGTAAAGGACACTGAAGCTTTCTTT. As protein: CASSLRGVKDTEAFF.

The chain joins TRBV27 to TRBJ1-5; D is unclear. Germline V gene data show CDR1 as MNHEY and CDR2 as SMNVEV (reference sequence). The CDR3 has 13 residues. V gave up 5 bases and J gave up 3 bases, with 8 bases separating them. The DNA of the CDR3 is TGTGCCAGCAGTGCACAAAACAATCAGCCCCAGCATTTT. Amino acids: CASSAQNNQPQHF.

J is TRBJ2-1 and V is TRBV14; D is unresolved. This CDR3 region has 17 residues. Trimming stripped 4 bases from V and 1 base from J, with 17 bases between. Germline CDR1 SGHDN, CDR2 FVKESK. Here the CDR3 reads CASSLLQPHRSYNEQFF. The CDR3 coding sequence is TGTGCCAGCAGCCTCCTTCAGCCTCATCGATCCTACAATGAGCAGTTCTTC.

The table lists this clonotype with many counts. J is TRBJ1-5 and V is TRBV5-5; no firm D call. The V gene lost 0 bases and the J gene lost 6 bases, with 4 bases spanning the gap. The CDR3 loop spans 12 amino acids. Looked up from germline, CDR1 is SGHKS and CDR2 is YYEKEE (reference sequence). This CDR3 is CASSLDAQPQHF. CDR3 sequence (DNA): TGTGCCAGCAGCTTGGATGCTCAGCCCCAGCATTTT.

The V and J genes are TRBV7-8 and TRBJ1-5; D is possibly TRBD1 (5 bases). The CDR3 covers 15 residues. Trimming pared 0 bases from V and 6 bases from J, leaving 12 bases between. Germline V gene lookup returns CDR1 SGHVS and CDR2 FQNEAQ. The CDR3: CASSLAALGGQPQHF. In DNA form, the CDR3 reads TGTGCCAGCAGCTTAGCTGCACTGGGGGGTCAGCCCCAGCATTTT.

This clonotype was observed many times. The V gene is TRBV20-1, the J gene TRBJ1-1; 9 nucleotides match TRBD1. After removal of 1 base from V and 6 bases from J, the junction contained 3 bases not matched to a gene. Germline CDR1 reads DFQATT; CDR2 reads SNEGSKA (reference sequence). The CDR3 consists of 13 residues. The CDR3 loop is CSARARDRAEAFF. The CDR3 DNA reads TGCAGTGCTAGAGCCCGGGACAGGGCTGAAGCTTTCTTT.

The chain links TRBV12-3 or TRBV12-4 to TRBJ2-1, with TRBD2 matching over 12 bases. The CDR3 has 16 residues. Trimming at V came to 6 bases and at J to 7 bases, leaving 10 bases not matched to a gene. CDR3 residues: CASSSFLAGGRNEQFF. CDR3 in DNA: TGTGCCAGCAGCTCCTTTCTAGCGGGAGGGCGGAATGAGCAGTTCTTC.

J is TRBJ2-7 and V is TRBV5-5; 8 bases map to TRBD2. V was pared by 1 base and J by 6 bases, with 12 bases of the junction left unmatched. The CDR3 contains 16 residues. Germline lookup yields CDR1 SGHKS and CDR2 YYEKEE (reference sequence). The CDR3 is CASSLNGGGRIAEQYF. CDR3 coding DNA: TGTGCCAGCAGCTTGAACGGGGGGGGGCGCATAGCCGAGCAGTACTTC.

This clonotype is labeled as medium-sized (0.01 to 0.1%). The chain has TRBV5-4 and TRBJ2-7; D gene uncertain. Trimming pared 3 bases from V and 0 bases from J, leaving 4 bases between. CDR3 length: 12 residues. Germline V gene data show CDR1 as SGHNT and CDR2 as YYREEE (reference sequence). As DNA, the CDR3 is TGTGCCAGCAGCTGGGGCTCCTACGAGCAGTACTTC. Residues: CASSWGSYEQYF.

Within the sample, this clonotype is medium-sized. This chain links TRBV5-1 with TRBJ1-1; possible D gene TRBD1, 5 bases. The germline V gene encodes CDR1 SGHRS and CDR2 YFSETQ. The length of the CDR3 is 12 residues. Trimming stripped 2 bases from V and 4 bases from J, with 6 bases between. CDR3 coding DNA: TGCGCCAGCAGCTTTGGGGGCACTGAAGCTTTCTTT. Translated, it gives CASSFGGTEAFF.

The CDR3 nucleotides read TGTGCCAGCAGCCCCACCCCAGATTCCTACGAGCAGTACTTC. Protein sequence: CASSPTPDSYEQYF. The chain has TRBV7-3 and TRBJ2-7; D remains unclear. The V gene's germline CDR1 is SGHTA and CDR2 FQGTGA. V was shortened by 5 bases and J by 1 base, with 12 bases between the two germline ends. The CDR3 is 14 residues long. Combining the CDR3 with reference TRBV7-3 and TRBJ2-7 gives the whole variable domain GAGVSQTPSNKVTEKGKYVELRCDPISGHTALYWYRQSLGQGPEFLIYFQGTGAADDSGLPNDRFFAVRPEGSVSTLKIQRTERGDSAVYLCASSPTPDSYEQYFGPGTRLTVT.

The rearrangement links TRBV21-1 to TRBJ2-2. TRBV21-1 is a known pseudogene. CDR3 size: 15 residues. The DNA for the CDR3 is TGTGCCAGCAGCTTTCCAAGGTACAACACCGGGGAGCTGTCTTTT. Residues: CASSFPRYNTGELSF.

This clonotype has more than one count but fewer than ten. The CDR3 protein is CASSARTGTEAFF. In DNA, the CDR3 is TGTGCCAGCAGTGCCAGGACAGGGACTGAAGCTTTCTTT. V gene TRBV6-1 combines with J gene TRBJ1-1; TRBD1 matches at 8 bases. Germline V gene data show CDR1 as MNHNS and CDR2 as SASEGT. J lost 5 bases, V lost 4 bases, and 3 bases had no gene match. CDR3 size: 13 residues.